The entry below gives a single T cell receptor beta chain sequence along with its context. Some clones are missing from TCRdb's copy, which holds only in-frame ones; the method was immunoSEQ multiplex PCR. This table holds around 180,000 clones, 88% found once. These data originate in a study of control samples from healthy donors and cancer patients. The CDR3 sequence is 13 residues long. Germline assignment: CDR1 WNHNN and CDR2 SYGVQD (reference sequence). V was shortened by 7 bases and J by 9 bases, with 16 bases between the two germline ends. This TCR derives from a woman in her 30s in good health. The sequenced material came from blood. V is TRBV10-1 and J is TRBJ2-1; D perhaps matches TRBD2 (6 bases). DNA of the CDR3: TGCGCCAGCATTCCCAATATGGGGGGTGAGCAGTTCTTC. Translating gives CASIPNMGGEQFF.